Included here is one TCR beta chain sequence, with context. Antigen unknown. Germline lookup yields CDR1 SGHRS and CDR2 YFSETQ. This CDR3 is 12 amino acids long. With 3 bases removed from V and 5 bases from J, the gap between germline ends came to 9 bases. The sample is drawn from a study of OX40 agonist ivuxolimab in advanced cancers. Patients were ruled out by autoimmune disease history or systemic immunosuppression. Overall study results and limits: No determination was made of the antigen specificity of the expanded peripheral T cells. Patients with a partial response at 0.1-3.0 mg/kg had among the lowest clonal expansion. With doses of 0.1 to 3.0 mg/kg, CD4+ and CD8+ blood T cells had undergone clonal expansion by week 6.

Assay used: immunoSEQ multiplex PCR; TCRdb lists only in-frame clones, some missing. The data contain 50,000 to 65,000 clones, less than 90% of them singletons. This receptor was obtained from an adult with an advanced solid tumor such as melanoma, head and neck, liver or kidney cancer. The sample in question was CD4+ or CD8+ T cells sorted from blood, obtained in a trial of the OX40 agonist ivuxolimab. This chain links TRBV5-1 with TRBJ2-7, with D hard to call. CDR3 coding DNA: TGCGCCAGCAGCTCCACACTAAACGAGCAGTACTTC. This encodes CASSSTLNEQYF.